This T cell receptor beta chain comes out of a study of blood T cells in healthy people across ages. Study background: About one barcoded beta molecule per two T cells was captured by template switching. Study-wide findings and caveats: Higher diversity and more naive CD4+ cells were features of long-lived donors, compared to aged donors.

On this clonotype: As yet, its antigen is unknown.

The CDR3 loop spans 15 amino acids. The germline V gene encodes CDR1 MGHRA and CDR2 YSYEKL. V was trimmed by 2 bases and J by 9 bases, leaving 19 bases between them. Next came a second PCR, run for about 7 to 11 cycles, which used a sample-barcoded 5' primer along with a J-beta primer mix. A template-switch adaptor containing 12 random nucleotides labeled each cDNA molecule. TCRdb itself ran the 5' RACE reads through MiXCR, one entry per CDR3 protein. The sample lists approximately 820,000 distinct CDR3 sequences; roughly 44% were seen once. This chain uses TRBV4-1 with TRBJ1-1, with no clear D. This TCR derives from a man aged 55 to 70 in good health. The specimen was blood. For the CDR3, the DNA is TGCGCCAGCAGCCAACTCCTCTCAAGTAGGACTAAAGCTTTCTTT. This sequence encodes CASSQLLSSRTKAFF.